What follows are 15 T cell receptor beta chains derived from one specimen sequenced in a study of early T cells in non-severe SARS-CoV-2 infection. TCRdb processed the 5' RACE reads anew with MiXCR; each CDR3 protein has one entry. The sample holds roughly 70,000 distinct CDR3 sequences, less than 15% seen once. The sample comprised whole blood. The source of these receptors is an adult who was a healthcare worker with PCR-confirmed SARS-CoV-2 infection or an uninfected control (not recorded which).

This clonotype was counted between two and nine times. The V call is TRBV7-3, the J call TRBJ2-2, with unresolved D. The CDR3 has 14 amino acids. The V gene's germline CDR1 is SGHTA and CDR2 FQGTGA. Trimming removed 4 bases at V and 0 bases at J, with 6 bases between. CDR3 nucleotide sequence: TGTGCCAGCAGCTCCACAGCGAACACCGGGGAGCTGTTTTTT. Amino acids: CASSSTANTGELFF.

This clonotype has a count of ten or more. In nucleotides, the CDR3 is TGTGCCAGCAGCCCACGGACCGGCGCTGTTGTAGATACGCAGTATTTT. This translates into CASSPRTGAVVDTQYF. The chain uses TRBV7-9 and TRBJ2-3; D remains unclear. The CDR3 spans 16 residues. From germline, CDR1 is SEHNR and CDR2 FQNEAQ (reference sequence). With 5 bases removed from V and 5 bases from J, the gap between germline ends came to 20 bases.

CDR3 coding DNA: TGCGCCAGCAGCTTTGACAGGACTAATGAAAAACTGTTTTTT. Encoded protein: CASSFDRTNEKLFF. The chain is built from TRBV5-1 and TRBJ1-4, with D perhaps TRBD1 (6 bases). Per germline, CDR1 SGHRS and CDR2 YFSETQ. There are 14 residues in the CDR3. V lost 2 bases and J lost 2, with 7 bases in between.

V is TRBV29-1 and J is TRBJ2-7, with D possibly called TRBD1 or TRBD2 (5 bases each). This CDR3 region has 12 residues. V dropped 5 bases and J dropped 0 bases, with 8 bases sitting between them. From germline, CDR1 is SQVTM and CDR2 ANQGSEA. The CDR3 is CSVLGGSYEQYF. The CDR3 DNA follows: TGCAGCGTTCTTGGGGGCTCCTACGAGCAGTACTTC.

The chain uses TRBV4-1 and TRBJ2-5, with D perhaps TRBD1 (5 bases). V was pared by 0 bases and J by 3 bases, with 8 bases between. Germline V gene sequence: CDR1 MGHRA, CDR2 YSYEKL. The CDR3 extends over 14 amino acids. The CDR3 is CASSQDIGEETQYF. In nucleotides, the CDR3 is TGCGCCAGCAGCCAAGATATAGGGGAAGAGACCCAGTACTTC.

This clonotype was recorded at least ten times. CDR3 in DNA: TGTGCTAGTGGTTTAGCACGGACAGGGGGCGGACGCAATCAGCCCCAGCATTTT. It yields the protein CASGLARTGGGRNQPQHF. The chain employs TRBV12-5 and TRBJ1-5; 11 nucleotides agree with TRBD1. Germline trimming cut 3 bases from V and 2 bases from J; bases unmatched to any gene: 9. Germline-derived CDR1 and CDR2 are LGHNT and FRNRAP. The CDR3 totals 18 residues.

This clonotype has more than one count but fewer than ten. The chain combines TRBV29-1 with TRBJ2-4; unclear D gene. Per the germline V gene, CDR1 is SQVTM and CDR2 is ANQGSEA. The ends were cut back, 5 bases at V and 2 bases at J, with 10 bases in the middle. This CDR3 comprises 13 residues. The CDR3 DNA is TGCAGCGTTAGAGACCGGACCAAAAACATTCAGTACTTC. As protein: CSVRDRTKNIQYF.

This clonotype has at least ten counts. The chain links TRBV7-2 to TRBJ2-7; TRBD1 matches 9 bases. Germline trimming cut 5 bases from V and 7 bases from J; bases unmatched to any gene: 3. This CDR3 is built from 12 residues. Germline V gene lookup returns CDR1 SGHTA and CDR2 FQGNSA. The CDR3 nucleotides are TGTGCCAGCAGCCGTGGGACAGGGGAGCAGTACTTC. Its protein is CASSRGTGEQYF.

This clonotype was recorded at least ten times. The CDR3 is CASTTGQGDNQPQHF. CDR3 nucleotides: TGTGCCAGCACTACGGGACAGGGTGACAATCAGCCCCAGCATTTT. The V and J genes are TRBV7-2 and TRBJ1-5; TRBD1 matches at 9 bases. The CDR3 length is 15 residues. Germline trimming cut 7 bases from V and 3 bases from J; bases unmatched to any gene: 7. Looked up from germline, CDR1 is SGHTA and CDR2 is FQGNSA.

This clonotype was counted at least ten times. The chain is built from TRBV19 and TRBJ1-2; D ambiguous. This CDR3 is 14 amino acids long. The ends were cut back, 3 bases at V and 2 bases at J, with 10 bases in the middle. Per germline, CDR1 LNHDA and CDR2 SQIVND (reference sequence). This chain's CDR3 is CASSITDRNYGYTF. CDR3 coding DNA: TGTGCCAGTAGTATCACGGACCGAAACTATGGCTACACCTTC.

The CDR3 spells CASGEMTGGLGEQYF. In DNA, the CDR3 is TGTGCCAGCGGAGAGATGACAGGGGGTCTAGGGGAGCAGTACTTC. The chain combines TRBV11-2 with TRBJ2-7; 9 positions agree with TRBD1. Per the germline V gene, CDR1 is SGHAT and CDR2 is FQNNGV. This CDR3 comprises 15 residues. Trimming at V came to 8 bases and at J to 7 bases, leaving 15 bases not matched to a gene.

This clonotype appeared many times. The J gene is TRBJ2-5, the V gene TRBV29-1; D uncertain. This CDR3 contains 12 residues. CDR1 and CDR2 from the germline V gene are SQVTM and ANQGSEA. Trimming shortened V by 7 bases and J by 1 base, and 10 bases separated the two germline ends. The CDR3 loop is CSAANLQETQYF. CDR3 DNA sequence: TGCAGCGCCGCCAACCTCCAAGAGACCCAGTACTTC.

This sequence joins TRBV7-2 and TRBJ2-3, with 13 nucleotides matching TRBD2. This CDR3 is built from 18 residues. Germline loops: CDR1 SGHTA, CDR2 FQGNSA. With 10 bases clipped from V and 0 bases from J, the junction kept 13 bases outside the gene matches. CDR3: CATIPRTSGSPSTDTQYF. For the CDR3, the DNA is TGTGCCACCATACCTCGGACTAGCGGGAGCCCCAGCACAGATACGCAGTATTTT.

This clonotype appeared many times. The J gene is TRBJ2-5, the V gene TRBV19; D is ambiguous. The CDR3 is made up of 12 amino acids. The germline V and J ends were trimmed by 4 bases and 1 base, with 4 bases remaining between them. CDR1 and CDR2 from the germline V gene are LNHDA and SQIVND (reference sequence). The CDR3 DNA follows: TGTGCCAGTAGTAGTTTCCAAGAGACCCAGTACTTC. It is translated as CASSSFQETQYF. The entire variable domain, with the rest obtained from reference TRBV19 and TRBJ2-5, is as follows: DGGITQSPKYLFRKEGQNVTLSCEQNLNHDAMYWYRQDPGQGLRLIYYSQIVNDFQKGDIAEGYSVSREKKESFPLTVTSAQKNPTAFYLCASSSFQETQYFGPGTRLLVL.

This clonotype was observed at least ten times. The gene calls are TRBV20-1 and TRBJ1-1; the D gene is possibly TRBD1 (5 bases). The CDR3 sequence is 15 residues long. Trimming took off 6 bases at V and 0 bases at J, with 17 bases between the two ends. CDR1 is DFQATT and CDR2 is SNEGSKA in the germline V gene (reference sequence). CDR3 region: CSAPMWGSVNTEAFF. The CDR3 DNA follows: TGCAGTGCCCCAATGTGGGGGTCGGTGAACACTGAAGCTTTCTTT.